Shown below are 21 T cell receptor beta chains from a single sample sequenced in a study of patients and donors after allogeneic stem cell transplantation. Via MiXCR, TCRdb re-called the RT-PCR reads, giving one row per CDR3 protein. The sample yields roughly 960,000 distinct CDR3 sequences, roughly 18% seen once. Material: blood, either unsorted or a sorted T cell fraction (not recorded which). Receptors originate from a human donor who was either an allogeneic HSCT recipient or a stem cell or donor lymphocyte infusion donor (not recorded which). It is not recorded whose cells these are; they may come from a transplant donor.

This clonotype was picked up many times. V gene TRBV7-8 combines with J gene TRBJ2-3; 10 bases match TRBD2. V lost 5 bases, J lost 0 bases, and 2 bases stayed unmatched. CDR3 length equals 15 residues. CDR1 and CDR2 (germline): SGHVS, FQNEAQ. The CDR3 bases are TGTGCCAGCAGCACTAGCGGGACTAGCACAGATACGCAGTATTTT. Encoded protein: CASSTSGTSTDTQYF.

The chain links TRBV29-1 to TRBJ2-5; tentatively, D is TRBD2 (5 bases). The CDR3 contains 12 residues. V lost 5 bases and J 5 bases, leaving 12 bases between the germline ends. Germline V gene data show CDR1 as SQVTM and CDR2 as ANQGSEA. The CDR3 here is CSVRGNGETQYF. As DNA, the CDR3 is TGCAGCGTTAGAGGGAATGGGGAGACCCAGTACTTC.

This chain links TRBV30 with TRBJ2-1, with unresolved D. This CDR3 has 11 amino acids. Germline loops: CDR1 GTSNPN, CDR2 SVGIG (reference sequence). V gave up 4 bases and J gave up 3 bases, with 4 bases separating them. The CDR3 loop reads CAWTYYNEQFF. CDR3 bases: TGTGCCTGGACATACTACAATGAGCAGTTCTTC.

The chain carries TRBV10-3 and TRBJ1-3, with 11 nucleotides matching TRBD1. V was pared by 10 bases and J by 2 bases, with 4 bases of the junction left unmatched. The CDR3 spans 14 residues. Germline CDR1 reads ENHRY; CDR2 reads SYGVKD. Here the CDR3 DNA reads TGTGCCAGCGCGGGACAGGGGGCTGGAAACACCATATATTTT. It translates to CASAGQGAGNTIYF.

In this sample, this clonotype turned up a few times. This chain links TRBV6-1 with TRBJ2-1; 7 bases match TRBD1. This CDR3 contains 16 residues. V shed 6 bases and J 0 bases; nucleotides not matched to a gene: 8. Germline CDR1 MNHNS, CDR2 SASEGT. Here the CDR3 reads CASSGRRGSSYNEQFF. Here the CDR3 DNA reads TGTGCCAGCAGCGGGCGCAGGGGGAGCTCCTACAATGAGCAGTTCTTC.

This clonotype was observed a handful of times. V is TRBV7-6 and J is TRBJ2-3; TRBD2 matches at 14 bases. The CDR3 is 20 amino acids. J was trimmed by 0 bases and V by 4 bases; bases with no gene match: 12. CDR1 and CDR2 from the germline V gene are SGHVS and FNYEAQ. The CDR3 sequence is CASSSDPTSGGASSTDTQYF. The CDR3 DNA is TGTGCCAGCAGCTCCGACCCGACTAGCGGGGGGGCCTCTAGCACAGATACGCAGTATTTT.

This clonotype was counted only a few times. CDR3 bases: TGCAGTGCTAGTTTTCAGGGGGCCCGGGGGCAGTACTTC. This codes for CSASFQGARGQYF. V is TRBV20-1 and J is TRBJ2-7, with 8 nucleotides matching TRBD1. V was pared by 3 bases and J by 9 bases, with 10 bases of the junction left unmatched. The CDR3 covers 13 residues. Per germline, CDR1 DFQATT and CDR2 SNEGSKA (reference sequence).

This clonotype was detected only a few times. The rearrangement links TRBV4-2 to TRBJ1-3; D ambiguous. This CDR3 contains 15 residues. The V gene lost 2 bases and the J gene lost 4 bases, with 12 bases spanning the gap. From germline, CDR1 is LGHNA and CDR2 YNFKEQ. Here the CDR3 DNA reads TGTGCCAGCAGCCAACGGCGGGAATCGGGAAACACCATATATTTT. It yields the protein CASSQRRESGNTIYF.

This clonotype was counted once. J is TRBJ2-1 and V is TRBV3-1, with 9 bases identical to TRBD1. Germline V gene lookup returns CDR1 LGHDT and CDR2 YNNKEL (reference sequence). The CDR3 is 14 amino acids. V was clipped by 8 bases and J by 6 bases; unmatched bases: 8. The DNA of the CDR3 is TGTGCCAGCGGATTTGACAGGGGGAGCAATGAGCAGTTCTTC. Translating it yields CASGFDRGSNEQFF.

V usage is TRBV2 and J usage is TRBJ2-1, with 8 positions matching TRBD1. J lost 5 bases, V lost 4 bases, and 4 bases had no gene match. The CDR3 covers 14 residues. Germline CDR1 and CDR2: SNHLY and FYNNEI. CDR3 protein: CASSGGTGDNEQFF. CDR3 nucleotide sequence: TGTGCCAGCAGTGGGGGGACAGGTGACAATGAGCAGTTCTTC.

A few counts support this clonotype. V gene TRBV10-3 combines with J gene TRBJ2-5, with 13 bases matching TRBD2. Germline CDR1 reads ENHRY; CDR2 reads SYGVKD. The CDR3 loop spans 18 amino acids. Trimming cost V 3 bases and J 2 bases; bases outside gene matches: 9. The CDR3 sequence: CAISEGLAGALGQETQYF. For the CDR3, the DNA is TGTGCCATCAGTGAAGGACTAGCGGGGGCCTTGGGGCAAGAGACCCAGTACTTC.

This clonotype has a handful of counts. This rearrangement joins TRBV5-1 to TRBJ2-7; 7 nucleotides line up with TRBD1. From germline, CDR1 is SGHRS and CDR2 YFSETQ. The V and J ends lost 4 bases and 3 bases, in that order; junction bases with no gene match: 7. This CDR3 region has 14 residues. CDR3 region: CASSQTGQNYEQYF. In DNA, the CDR3 is TGCGCCAGCAGCCAAACGGGACAGAACTACGAGCAGTACTTC.

This chain uses TRBV20-1 with TRBJ2-3; D is perhaps TRBD1 (6 bases). The CDR3 is 14 amino acids. Germline CDR1 DFQATT, CDR2 SNEGSKA (reference sequence). V lost 0 bases and J lost 4, with 11 bases in between. The CDR3 region is CSARDAKGADTQYF. Written as DNA, the CDR3 is TGCAGTGCTAGAGATGCCAAGGGGGCAGATACGCAGTATTTT.

This clonotype was seen once. The chain carries TRBV7-9 and TRBJ1-1; D might be TRBD1 (6 bases). The CDR3 runs to 15 residues. Germline values: CDR1 SEHNR, CDR2 FQNEAQ (reference sequence). Trimming cost V 4 bases and J 0 bases, with 12 bases left between them. The CDR3 region has the DNA TGTGCCAGCAGCTCGTATACAGGGTTGAACACTGAAGCTTTCTTT. Protein product: CASSSYTGLNTEAFF.

The CDR3 region has the DNA TGTGCCAGCAGAGAATTACAGGGCCATTGGGGCTACACCTTC. This encodes CASRELQGHWGYTF. The chain has TRBV6-1 and TRBJ1-2, with a weak D call TRBD1 (6 bases). Germline lookup yields CDR1 MNHNS and CDR2 SASEGT. The V gene lost 6 bases and the J gene lost 8 bases, with 19 bases spanning the gap. The CDR3 extends over 14 amino acids.

The V and J genes are TRBV27 and TRBJ2-5, with D possibly matching TRBD1 (7 bases). The CDR3 is made up of 15 amino acids. V was shortened by 2 bases and J by 3 bases, with 13 bases between the two germline ends. From germline, CDR1 is MNHEY and CDR2 SMNVEV (reference sequence). The CDR3 here is CASSLPTRGEETQYF. CDR3 DNA sequence: TGTGCCAGCAGTTTACCTACCAGGGGGGAAGAGACCCAGTACTTC.

This clonotype was counted a few times. The genes are TRBV10-3 and TRBJ2-7; TRBD1 aligns across 7 bases. The germline gives CDR1 ENHRY, CDR2 SYGVKD. The CDR3 is made up of 15 amino acids. V lost 6 bases to trimming and J lost 0 bases; unmatched junction nucleotides: 8. The CDR3 is CAIRRQGHSSYEQYF. The DNA for the CDR3 is TGTGCCATCAGGAGACAGGGCCATTCCTCCTACGAGCAGTACTTC.

This clonotype has a handful of counts. CDR3 DNA: TGTGCCACCAGCGAGGTGGATACGCAGTATTTT. This translates into CATSEVDTQYF. J is TRBJ2-3 and V is TRBV24-1; D unclear. Trimming removed 7 bases at V and 6 bases at J, with 7 bases between. This CDR3 has 11 amino acids. Looked up from germline, CDR1 is KGHDR and CDR2 is SFDVKD.

The chain links TRBV11-3 to TRBJ2-1; D is perhaps TRBD1 or TRBD2 (6 bases each). Germline CDR1 is SGHNT and CDR2 is YENEEA. The CDR3 consists of 14 residues. V was trimmed by 3 bases and J by 6 bases, leaving 12 bases between them. The CDR3 DNA sequence: TGTGCCAGCAGCTTTGGTTCGGGGGCCAATGAGCAGTTCTTC. It is translated as CASSFGSGANEQFF.

The table lists this clonotype with a few counts. The chain uses TRBV12-3 or TRBV12-4 and TRBJ2-2; a weak D match, TRBD2 (6 bases). Trimming removed 8 bases at V and 0 bases at J, with 19 bases between. This CDR3 spans 17 amino acids. CDR3 loop: CASSPHVGGTNTGELFF. DNA of the CDR3: TGTGCCAGCTCCCCCCACGTCGGCGGGACGAACACCGGGGAGCTGTTTTTT.

This clonotype has just a few counts. The genes are TRBV20-1 and TRBJ2-7; TRBD2 matches at 11 bases. V lost 5 bases to trimming and J lost 1 base; unmatched junction nucleotides: 10. Germline V gene lookup returns CDR1 DFQATT and CDR2 SNEGSKA (reference sequence). There are 16 residues in the CDR3. The CDR3 sequence is CSALLAGGPFSYEQYF. The CDR3 DNA reads TGCAGTGCTCTTCTAGCGGGAGGACCCTTTTCCTACGAGCAGTACTTC.